This is a list of T cell receptor beta chains from one sample in a study of blood T cell repertoires in COVID-19. Clones were read by immunoSEQ multiplex PCR, and TCRdb kept only the in-frame ones, dropping some. The profile shows roughly 120,000 clones, 65% to 90% of them singletons. Input material: peripheral blood. Every receptor here comes from a woman aged 60-75 years with acute or convalescent COVID-19. CDR3s include the opening cysteine and the closing phenylalanine or tryptophan. Fields, in order: J gene, V gene, D gene, clone size, CDR3 protein, CDR3 DNA. D genes are given only for firm matches. The size entry is marked missing in some rows and otherwise reads once, few, many or a size class.

J: TRBJ2-2; V: TRBV7-2; D: TRBD1; size: .; CDR3: CASSTYNRGTGELFF; DNA: TGTGCCAGCAGCACGTATAACAGGGGAACCGGGGAGCTGTTTTTT
J: TRBJ2-3; V: TRBV7-9; D: TRBD2; size: .; CDR3: CASRRLAGGQDTQYF; DNA: TGTGCCAGCAGAAGGCTAGCGGGGGGGCAAGATACGCAGTATTTT
J: TRBJ2-7; V: TRBV24-1; D: TRBD1; size: .; CDR3: CAASGQGKDEQYF; DNA: TGTGCCGCCTCGGGACAGGGGAAAGACGAGCAGTACTTC
J: TRBJ1-2; V: TRBV3-1/TRBV3-2; D: .; size: once; CDR3: CASSQGDGYTF; DNA: TGTGCCAGCAGCCAAGGAGATGGCTACACCTTC
J: TRBJ2-2; V: TRBV13; D: TRBD2; size: .; CDR3: CASSPSGGGTGELFF; DNA: TGTGCCAGCAGCCCCAGCGGGGGTGGCACCGGGGAGCTGTTTTTT
J: TRBJ2-3; V: TRBV5-1; D: .; size: .; CDR3: CASSLQGDTDTQYF; DNA: TGCGCCAGCAGCTTACAGGGCGACACAGATACGCAGTATTTT
J: TRBJ2-3; V: TRBV7-9; D: .; size: .; CDR3: CASSFSPADTQYF; DNA: TGTGCCAGCAGCTTTTCCCCGGCAGATACGCAGTATTTT
J: TRBJ2-3; V: TRBV7-3; D: .; size: .; CDR3: CASSLLTGFSTDTQYF; DNA: TGTGCCAGCAGCTTACTGACAGGTTTTTCCACAGATACGCAGTATTTT
J: TRBJ1-1; V: TRBV6-5; D: .; size: once; CDR3: CASSYAGLGTEAFF; DNA: TGTGCCAGCAGTTACGCGGGGCTCGGCACTGAAGCTTTCTTT
J: TRBJ2-1; V: TRBV4-3; D: TRBD2; size: .; CDR3: CASSPGLAAFLQFF; DNA: TGCGCCAGCAGCCCGGGACTAGCGGCCTTTCTGCAGTTCTTC
J: TRBJ2-2; V: TRBV10-3; D: .; size: .; CDR3: CATGDNPNTGELFF; DNA: TGTGCCACCGGGGACAACCCGAACACCGGGGAGCTGTTTTTT
J: TRBJ2-1; V: TRBV5-6; D: .; size: .; CDR3: CASSPTNDNEQFF; DNA: TGTGCCAGCAGCCCTACTAACGACAATGAGCAGTTCTTC
J: TRBJ2-2; V: TRBV4-2; D: TRBD1; size: .; CDR3: CASTPASGQGAGELFF; DNA: TGTGCCAGCACCCCGGCCTCGGGACAGGGGGCAGGGGAGCTGTTTTTT
J: TRBJ2-2; V: TRBV27; D: TRBD2; size: few; CDR3: CASSPGTSGGVFDTGELFF; DNA: TGTGCCAGCAGTCCCGGGACTAGCGGGGGGGTGTTCGACACCGGGGAGCTGTTTTTT
J: TRBJ2-1; V: TRBV7-7; D: TRBD2; size: .; CDR3: CASSLAIGGGEQFF; DNA: TGTGCTAGCAGCTTAGCAATTGGGGGGGGTGAGCAGTTCTTC
J: TRBJ1-1; V: TRBV4-3; D: TRBD1; size: .; CDR3: CASSQLGGQGGTEAFF; DNA: TGCGCCAGCAGCCAGCTGGGGGGACAGGGAGGCACTGAAGCTTTCTTT
J: TRBJ2-7; V: TRBV7-9; D: TRBD2; size: .; CDR3: CASSFPSGGTYEQYF; DNA: TGTGCCAGCAGCTTTCCCAGCGGGGGCACCTACGAGCAGTACTTC
J: TRBJ1-2; V: TRBV19; D: .; size: few; CDR3: CASKVTGSYGYTF; DNA: TGTGCCAGTAAGGTAACAGGGAGCTATGGCTACACCTTC
J: TRBJ1-1; V: TRBV7-2; D: .; size: once; CDR3: CASSQGMNTEAFF; DNA: TGTGCCAGCAGCCAGGGTATGAACACTGAAGCTTTCTTT
J: TRBJ1-1; V: TRBV5-1; D: TRBD1; size: once; CDR3: CASMPGTGRTEAFF; DNA: TGCGCCAGCATGCCCGGGACAGGGAGAACTGAAGCTTTCTTT
J: TRBJ2-3; V: TRBV11-3; D: TRBD2; size: few; CDR3: CASSLGIAGVSDTQYF; DNA: TGTGCCAGCAGCTTAGGAATAGCGGGGGTATCAGATACGCAGTATTTT
J: TRBJ2-1; V: TRBV19; D: .; size: .; CDR3: CASKSTGSYNEQFF; DNA: TGTGCCAGTAAGTCTACAGGGTCCTACAATGAGCAGTTCTTC
J: TRBJ2-7; V: TRBV27; D: TRBD1; size: once; CDR3: CASSLGEDRGLGEQYF; DNA: TGTGCCAGCAGTTTGGGGGAGGACAGGGGTTTGGGCGAGCAGTACTTC
J: TRBJ2-1; V: TRBV27; D: TRBD2; size: .; CDR3: CASGVTPGGEQFF; DNA: TGTGCCAGCGGAGTAACTCCCGGGGGGGAGCAGTTCTTC
J: TRBJ1-6; V: TRBV4-3; D: .; size: .; CDR3: CASSQEGGSGGHPISPLHF; DNA: TGCGCCAGCAGCCAAGAAGGAGGGAGCGGGGGACATCCCATTTCACCCCTCCACTTT
J: TRBJ1-5; V: TRBV6-2/TRBV6-3; D: .; size: .; CDR3: CASSYPGRGNQPQHF; DNA: TGTGCCAGCAGTTACCCAGGCAGGGGCAATCAGCCCCAGCATTTT
J: TRBJ2-6; V: TRBV7-3; D: .; size: .; CDR3: CASSRVLGGAGGSGANVLTF; DNA: TGTGCCAGCAGCCGTGTTCTCGGCGGGGCGGGCGGCTCTGGGGCCAACGTCCTGACTTTC
J: TRBJ1-6; V: TRBV29-1; D: .; size: .; CDR3: CSVGEDSPLHF; DNA: TGCAGCGTAGGGGAGGATTCACCCCTCCACTTT
J: TRBJ2-7; V: TRBV4-2; D: TRBD1; size: .; CDR3: CASSQDGTGEYYEQYF; DNA: TGTGCCAGCAGCCAAGATGGGACAGGGGAGTACTACGAGCAGTACTTC
J: TRBJ2-5; V: TRBV6-1; D: .; size: .; CDR3: CASSEVAGGRETQYF; DNA: TGTGCCAGCAGTGAAGTAGCCGGTGGGAGAGAGACCCAGTACTTC
J: TRBJ1-5; V: TRBV6-6; D: .; size: .; CDR3: CASTTSGNQPQHF; DNA: TGTGCCAGCACCACTTCGGGGAATCAGCCCCAGCATTTT
J: TRBJ2-5; V: TRBV11-2; D: .; size: .; CDR3: CASSLGREQAQYF; DNA: TGTGCCAGCAGCTTAGGGAGAGAACAGGCCCAGTACTTC
J: TRBJ2-5; V: TRBV28; D: TRBD2; size: .; CDR3: CASSLGRTSGGQETQYF; DNA: TGTGCCAGCAGTTTAGGAAGAACTAGCGGGGGCCAAGAGACCCAGTACTTC
J: TRBJ2-1; V: TRBV6-5; D: TRBD1; size: once; CDR3: CASSYGDSSYNEQFF; DNA: TGTGCCAGCAGTTACGGGGACAGCTCCTACAATGAGCAGTTCTTC
J: TRBJ1-5; V: TRBV10-3; D: .; size: .; CDR3: CAISEVPGGNQPQHF; DNA: TGTGCCATCAGTGAAGTCCCTGGCGGGAATCAGCCCCAGCATTTT
J: TRBJ2-5; V: TRBV9; D: TRBD1; size: once; CDR3: CASSIGTGGVGETQYF; DNA: TGTGCCAGCAGCATCGGGACAGGGGGCGTTGGGGAGACCCAGTACTTC
J: TRBJ1-2; V: TRBV27; D: TRBD1; size: few; CDR3: CASSSAWSRQGEDGYTF; DNA: TGTGCCAGCAGCTCAGCGTGGAGCAGGCAGGGGGAAGATGGCTACACCTTC
J: TRBJ2-7; V: TRBV5-1; D: .; size: .; CDR3: CASGRVGGNYEQYF; DNA: TGCGCCAGCGGTCGGGTCGGGGGAAACTACGAGCAGTACTTC
J: TRBJ2-1; V: TRBV19; D: .; size: once; CDR3: CASSMRAGATYNEQFF; DNA: TGTGCCAGTAGTATGAGGGCGGGGGCTACCTACAATGAGCAGTTCTTC
J: TRBJ2-7; V: TRBV5-4; D: .; size: .; CDR3: CASSRQGGSYEQYF; DNA: TGTGCCAGCAGCAGACAAGGGGGCTCCTACGAGCAGTACTTC
J: TRBJ1-1; V: TRBV3-1/TRBV3-2; D: TRBD1; size: .; CDR3: CASSRTGDTEAFF; DNA: TGTGCCAGCAGCCGAACAGGGGACACTGAAGCTTTCTTT
J: TRBJ2-7; V: TRBV11-2; D: TRBD1; size: .; CDR3: CASSLDRSYEQYF; DNA: TGTGCCAGCAGCCTGGACAGGTCCTACGAGCAGTACTTC
J: TRBJ2-5; V: TRBV11-2; D: TRBD2; size: .; CDR3: CASSLDWGSGGAGETQYF; DNA: TGTGCCAGCAGCTTAGATTGGGGTAGCGGGGGGGCCGGTGAGACCCAGTACTTC
J: TRBJ1-2; V: TRBV3-1/TRBV3-2; D: TRBD1; size: .; CDR3: CASSPPPGTGEGYTF; DNA: TGTGCCAGCAGCCCACCTCCAGGGACAGGGGAAGGCTACACCTTC
J: TRBJ1-2; V: TRBV4-3; D: TRBD1; size: .; CDR3: CASSQGGQGPHGYTF; DNA: TGCGCCAGCAGCCAAGGCGGACAGGGCCCTCATGGCTACACCTTC
J: TRBJ2-7; V: TRBV11-3; D: TRBD1; size: .; CDR3: CASSSRDRGINYEQYF; DNA: TGTGCCAGCAGCTCGAGGGACAGGGGAATTAACTACGAGCAGTACTTC
J: TRBJ2-6; V: TRBV14; D: .; size: .; CDR3: CASSPGSGANVLTF; DNA: TGTGCCAGCAGCCCAGGCTCTGGGGCCAACGTCCTGACTTTC
J: TRBJ1-1; V: TRBV5-1; D: TRBD1; size: .; CDR3: CASSPDRGFPAFF; DNA: TGCGCCAGCAGCCCGGACAGGGGTTTCCCAGCTTTCTTT
J: TRBJ2-2; V: TRBV9; D: TRBD2; size: .; CDR3: CASSDLSGGDTGELFF; DNA: TGTGCCAGCAGCGATCTTAGCGGGGGGGACACCGGGGAGCTGTTTTTT
J: TRBJ2-1; V: TRBV27; D: .; size: .; CDR3: CASSGEGGRYNEQFF; DNA: TGTGCCAGCAGTGGGGAGGGGGGTAGATACAATGAGCAGTTCTTC
J: TRBJ1-4; V: TRBV18; D: TRBD1; size: .; CDR3: CASSQGAANEKLFF; DNA: TGTGCCAGCTCACAGGGGGCAGCTAATGAAAAACTGTTTTTT
J: TRBJ1-1; V: TRBV4-2; D: .; size: few; CDR3: CASSLRPRDSEAFF; DNA: TGTGCCAGCAGCCTACGTCCCAGGGACTCTGAAGCTTTCTTT
J: TRBJ2-7; V: TRBV19; D: TRBD2; size: once; CDR3: CASLPGGREFEQYF; DNA: TGTGCCAGTCTCCCTGGTGGGAGGGAATTCGAGCAGTACTTC
J: TRBJ2-2; V: TRBV4-3; D: TRBD2; size: .; CDR3: CASSHLLAGGPTGELFF; DNA: TGCGCCAGCAGCCACCTACTAGCGGGGGGGCCTACCGGGGAGCTGTTTTTT
J: TRBJ1-1; V: TRBV9; D: .; size: .; CDR3: CASSVDWEGVTEAFF; DNA: TGTGCCAGCAGCGTAGATTGGGAGGGGGTAACTGAAGCTTTCTTT
J: TRBJ2-7; V: TRBV18; D: .; size: .; CDR3: CASSPSSRGEQYF; DNA: TGTGCCAGCTCACCGTCTTCCAGGGGCGAGCAGTACTTC
J: TRBJ2-2; V: TRBV4-3; D: .; size: few; CDR3: CASSQDGGTGELFF; DNA: TGCGCCAGCAGCCAAGACGGCGGGACCGGGGAGCTGTTTTTT
J: TRBJ1-2; V: TRBV28; D: TRBD1; size: .; CDR3: CASSLWGQESLANYGYTF; DNA: TGTGCCAGCAGTTTATGGGGACAGGAGTCGTTAGCTAACTATGGCTACACCTTC